What follows are 8 T cell receptor beta chains derived from one specimen sequenced in a study of blood T cell repertoires in COVID-19. The repertoire was sequenced with immunoSEQ multiplex PCR; TCRdb's copy has only in-frame clones and lacks some. Of around 300,000 clones listed, approximately 88% are singletons. The source material was PBMCs or T cells enriched from blood (not recorded which). These receptors were obtained from a woman aged 35 to 49 who had recovered from COVID-19.

The chain uses TRBV7-6 and TRBJ1-6; D is unclear. The CDR3 loop spans 15 amino acids. Germline V gene sequence: CDR1 SGHVS, CDR2 FNYEAQ. V dropped 0 bases and J dropped 14 bases, with 17 bases sitting between them. The CDR3 region has the DNA TGTGCCAGCAGCTTAGCGCGAGCGGGTGAGGGATCCCTCCACTTT. Translation: CASSLARAGEGSLHF.

This chain uses TRBV2 with TRBJ2-1, with 10 bases aligning to TRBD2. Germline CDR1 and CDR2: SNHLY and FYNNEI. CDR3 length: 15 amino acids. V was pared by 6 bases and J by 4 bases, with 6 bases of the junction left unmatched. The CDR3 region has the DNA TGTGCCAGCAGGAGGACTAGCGGCACGTACAATGAGCAGTTCTTC. Translating gives CASRRTSGTYNEQFF.

Here the CDR3 DNA reads TGTGCCAGCAGATCTAGCGGGAGAGGTTACGAGCAGTACTTC. Encoded protein: CASRSSGRGYEQYF. The V gene is TRBV27, the J gene TRBJ2-7; 10 nucleotides agree with TRBD2. Unmatched junction bases numbered 6, after V lost 6 bases and J lost 4 bases. The CDR3 has 14 amino acids. Germline loops: CDR1 MNHEY, CDR2 SMNVEV (reference sequence).

CDR3 sequence (DNA): TGTGCCAGTAGTTCAGGGACATACATTCAGTACTTC. This sequence encodes CASSSGTYIQYF. This chain uses TRBV19 with TRBJ2-4; the D gene is possibly TRBD1 (6 bases). From germline, CDR1 is LNHDA and CDR2 SQIVND (reference sequence). V lost 5 bases to trimming and J lost 8 bases, with 10 bases between them. The CDR3 loop spans 12 amino acids.

The gene calls are TRBV13 and TRBJ1-4, with a possible D match to TRBD1 (5 bases). The CDR3 is 18 residues long. CDR1 is PRHDT, CDR2 FYEKMQ, per germline (reference sequence). Trimming removed 5 bases from V and 0 bases from J, with 19 bases in between. Here the CDR3 DNA reads TGTGCCAGCAGCCCCGGGCGCAAAGGGGTTGCAACTAATGAAAAACTGTTTTTT. Translated: CASSPGRKGVATNEKLFF.

This chain connects TRBV4-2 to TRBJ1-1; D remains ambiguous. The CDR3 spans 15 residues. Trimming removed 0 bases from V and 1 base from J, with 9 bases in between. CDR1 is LGHNA, CDR2 YNFKEQ, per germline. This CDR3 reads CASSQEQNENTEAFF. CDR3 sequence (DNA): TGTGCCAGCAGCCAAGAACAGAACGAGAACACTGAAGCTTTCTTT.

This chain connects TRBV27 to TRBJ2-3, with TRBD2 matching 11 bases. J was trimmed by 8 bases and V by 6 bases; bases with no gene match: 10. In germline, CDR1 is MNHEY, CDR2 SMNVEV (reference sequence). The CDR3 has 15 residues. The CDR3 coding sequence is TGTGCCAGCAGGCCTCTAGCGGGAGGTGTAACTACGCAGTATTTT. Translation gives CASRPLAGGVTTQYF.

A single count supports this clone. The chain has TRBV28 and TRBJ1-1, with 7 bases fitting TRBD1. J gave up 5 bases and V 8 bases, and 11 bases lay outside the gene matches. Per the germline V gene, CDR1 is MDHEN and CDR2 is SYDVKM. The CDR3 sequence is 14 residues long. The CDR3 loop reads CASGTQNRGTEAFF. CDR3 nucleotides: TGTGCCAGCGGGACGCAAAACAGGGGTACTGAAGCTTTCTTT. Looking up the rest from reference TRBV28 and TRBJ1-1 gives the full variable domain: DVKVTQSSRYLVKRTGEKVFLECVQDMDHENMFWYRQDPGLGLRLIYFSYDVKMKEKGDIPEGYSVSREKKERFSLILESASTNQTSMYLCASGTQNRGTEAFFGQGTRLTVV.